A selection of T cell receptor beta chains follows, all from one sample in a study of identical twins. TCRdb processed the 5' RACE reads anew with MiXCR; each CDR3 protein has one entry. The table lists approximately 250,000 distinct CDR3 sequences, roughly 7.1% of them singletons. This same sample was also taken into another study, of T cells expressing NK-cell markers.

The sequencing sample was made of CD8+ T cells sorted from blood. Receptors originate from a woman between 18 and 30 years old in good health. Each CDR3 is given without its conserved first and last residue. Clone size, where shown, is once, few, many, or a class for clones that have expanded.

size: few
V: TRBV7-8
J: TRBJ1-6
CDR3: ASSLGGEWYNSPLH

size: NA
V: TRBV2
J: TRBJ2-7
CDR3: ASSPPSHYEQY

size: few
V: TRBV5-1
J: TRBJ2-1
CDR3: ASSPGYLGEQF

size: once
V: TRBV24-1
J: TRBJ2-7
CDR3: ATSATLPPYEQY

size: NA
V: TRBV6-2/TRBV6-3
J: TRBJ1-1
CDR3: ASSPRGGGETEAF

size: NA
V: TRBV7-9
J: TRBJ1-2
CDR3: ASSFNLGHDT

size: many
V: TRBV7-9
J: TRBJ1-2
CDR3: ASSSGPPDGYT

size: NA
V: TRBV6-5
J: TRBJ2-3
CDR3: ASSYLAGLTDTQY

size: many
V: TRBV12-3/TRBV12-4
J: TRBJ2-2
CDR3: ASSLEPGAGELF

size: few
V: TRBV4-2
J: TRBJ2-5
CDR3: ASSVSSGASETQY

size: NA
V: TRBV12-5
J: TRBJ2-5
CDR3: ASGSRTGGGETQY

size: NA
V: TRBV20-1
J: TRBJ1-1
CDR3: SARSGAEAF

size: many
V: TRBV6-2/TRBV6-3
J: TRBJ2-2
CDR3: ASEGLAFSGELF

size: many
V: TRBV11-2
J: TRBJ2-7
CDR3: ASSQYRGPSYEQY

size: few
V: TRBV18
J: TRBJ1-2
CDR3: ASSPPIGYGYT

size: few
V: TRBV10-2
J: TRBJ2-3
CDR3: ASSVYAGGKDTQY

size: few
V: TRBV6-4
J: TRBJ2-7
CDR3: ASTYRTSGAYEQY

size: many
V: TRBV6-2/TRBV6-3
J: TRBJ2-7
CDR3: ASRLAYEQY

size: few
V: TRBV6-2/TRBV6-3
J: TRBJ1-5
CDR3: ASSYLTGLGQPQH

size: NA
V: TRBV10-2
J: TRBJ2-3
CDR3: ASRRQDLTTDTQY

size: few
V: TRBV2
J: TRBJ2-5
CDR3: ASEGVYQETQY

size: NA
V: TRBV6-5
J: TRBJ1-5
CDR3: ASSTVGGQPQH

size: many
V: TRBV2
J: TRBJ2-7
CDR3: ASSVTFYEQY

size: many
V: TRBV6-6
J: TRBJ1-2
CDR3: ATTESNYGYT

size: many
V: TRBV27
J: TRBJ1-2
CDR3: ASSRRGAYGYT

size: few
V: TRBV28
J: TRBJ2-6
CDR3: ASSIQGARPGANVLT

size: few
V: TRBV10-2
J: TRBJ2-3
CDR3: ASRSGRGTDTQY

size: many
V: TRBV7-9
J: TRBJ2-7
CDR3: ASSLAQGTDEQY

size: many
V: TRBV12-3/TRBV12-4
J: TRBJ2-1
CDR3: ASSLALGRGYNEQF

size: few
V: TRBV11-3
J: TRBJ2-7
CDR3: ASSFASGASYEQY

size: many
V: TRBV7-8
J: TRBJ2-3
CDR3: ASSHLGSTDTQY

size: NA
V: TRBV9
J: TRBJ2-1
CDR3: ATGGDEQF

size: NA
V: TRBV13
J: TRBJ2-3
CDR3: ASSLVGPSDTQY

size: few
V: TRBV6-2/TRBV6-3
J: TRBJ1-1
CDR3: ASSFLENTEAF

size: many
V: TRBV15
J: TRBJ1-1
CDR3: ATSPSGSVEAF

size: many
V: TRBV7-9
J: TRBJ1-4
CDR3: ASSGTGGVNEKLF

size: NA
V: TRBV6-1
J: TRBJ2-2
CDR3: ASFLRNTGELF

size: NA
V: TRBV12-3/TRBV12-4
J: TRBJ1-2
CDR3: ASSPGVVYGYT

size: NA
V: TRBV14
J: TRBJ2-7
CDR3: ASSQEYLNEQY

size: NA
V: TRBV6-2/TRBV6-3
J: TRBJ2-7
CDR3: ASSYASGASYEQY

size: NA
V: TRBV11-2
J: TRBJ2-7
CDR3: ASSPSWGPSYEQY

size: few
V: TRBV11-2
J: TRBJ2-2
CDR3: ASSYAGANTGELF

size: NA
V: TRBV15
J: TRBJ2-7
CDR3: ATSRASGTGGYEQY

size: NA
V: TRBV12-5
J: TRBJ2-6
CDR3: ASGVRAAGANVLT

size: NA
V: TRBV12-3/TRBV12-4
J: TRBJ1-2
CDR3: ASSSDRADYT

size: NA
V: TRBV7-6
J: TRBJ2-5
CDR3: ASSEVGQQETQY

size: once
V: TRBV18
J: TRBJ2-2
CDR3: ASSPDRGALAGELF

size: NA
V: TRBV29-1
J: TRBJ2-7
CDR3: SVEDSPGGTYEQY

size: many
V: TRBV5-1
J: TRBJ2-1
CDR3: ASSLVGGDEQF

size: many
V: TRBV12-3/TRBV12-4
J: TRBJ2-1
CDR3: ASRSGLAGY

size: NA
V: TRBV3-1
J: TRBJ1-4
CDR3: ASTQQVPGTANEKLF